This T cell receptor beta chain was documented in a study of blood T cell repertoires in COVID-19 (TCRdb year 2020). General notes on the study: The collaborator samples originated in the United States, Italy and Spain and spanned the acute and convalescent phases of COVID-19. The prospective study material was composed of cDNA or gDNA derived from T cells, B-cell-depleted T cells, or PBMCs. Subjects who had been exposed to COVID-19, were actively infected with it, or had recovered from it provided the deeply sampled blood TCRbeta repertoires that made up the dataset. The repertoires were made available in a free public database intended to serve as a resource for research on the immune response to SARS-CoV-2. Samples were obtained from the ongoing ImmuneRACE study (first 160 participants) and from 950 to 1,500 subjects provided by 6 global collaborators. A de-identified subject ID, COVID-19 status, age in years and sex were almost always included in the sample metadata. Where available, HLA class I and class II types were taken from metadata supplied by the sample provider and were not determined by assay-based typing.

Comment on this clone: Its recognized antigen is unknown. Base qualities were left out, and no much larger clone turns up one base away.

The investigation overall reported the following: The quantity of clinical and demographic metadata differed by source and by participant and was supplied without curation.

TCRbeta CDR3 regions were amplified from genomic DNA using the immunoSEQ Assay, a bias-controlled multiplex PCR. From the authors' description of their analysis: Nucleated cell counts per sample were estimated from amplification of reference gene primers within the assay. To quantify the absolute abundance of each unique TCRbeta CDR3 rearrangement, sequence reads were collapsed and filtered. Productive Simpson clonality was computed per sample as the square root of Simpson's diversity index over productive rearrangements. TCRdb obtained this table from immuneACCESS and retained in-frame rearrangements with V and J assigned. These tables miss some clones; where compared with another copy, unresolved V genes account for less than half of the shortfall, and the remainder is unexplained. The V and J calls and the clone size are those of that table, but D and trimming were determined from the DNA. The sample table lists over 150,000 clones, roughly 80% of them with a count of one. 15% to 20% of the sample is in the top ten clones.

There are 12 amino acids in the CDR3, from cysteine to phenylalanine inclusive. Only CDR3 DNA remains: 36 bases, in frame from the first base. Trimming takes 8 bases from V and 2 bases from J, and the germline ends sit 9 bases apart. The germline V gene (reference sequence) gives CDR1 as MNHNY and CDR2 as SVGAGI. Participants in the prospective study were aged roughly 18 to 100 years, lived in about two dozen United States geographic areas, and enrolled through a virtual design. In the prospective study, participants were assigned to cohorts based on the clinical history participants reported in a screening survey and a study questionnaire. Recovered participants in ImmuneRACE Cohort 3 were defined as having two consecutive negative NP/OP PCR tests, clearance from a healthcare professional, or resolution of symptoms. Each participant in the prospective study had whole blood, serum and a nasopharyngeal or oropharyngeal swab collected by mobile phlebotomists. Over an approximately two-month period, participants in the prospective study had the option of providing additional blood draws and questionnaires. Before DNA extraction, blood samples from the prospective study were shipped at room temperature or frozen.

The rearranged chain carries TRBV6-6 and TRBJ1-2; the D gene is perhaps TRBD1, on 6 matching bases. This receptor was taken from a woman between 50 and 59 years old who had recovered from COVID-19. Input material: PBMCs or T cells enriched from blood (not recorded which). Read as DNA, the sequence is TGTGCCAGCTCAGGGGCGAACTATGGCTACACCTTC. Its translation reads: CASSGANYGYTF.